This T cell receptor beta chain was sequenced for a study of T cell repertoires in cytomegalovirus infection. The CDR3 runs to 13 residues. Germline V CDR1 and CDR2: LNHDA, SQIVND (reference sequence). V lost 6 bases to trimming and J lost 5 bases, with 13 bases between them. TCRdb recomputed calls from the reads with MiXCR, one row per CDR3 protein. The repertoire holds about 150,000 distinct CDR3 sequences, with about a quarter as singletons. This clonotype was seen only a few times. This receptor was taken from a human donor in good health (CMV status not recorded). Some clones in this sample may be carry-over from other donors' samples. Sequencing was performed on PBMCs. The genes are TRBV19 and TRBJ1-1, with D possibly being TRBD1 (6 bases). The DNA of the CDR3 is TGTGCCAGTAGCCCCCAGGGGAGGACTGAAGCTTTCTTT. Its translation is CASSPQGRTEAFF.